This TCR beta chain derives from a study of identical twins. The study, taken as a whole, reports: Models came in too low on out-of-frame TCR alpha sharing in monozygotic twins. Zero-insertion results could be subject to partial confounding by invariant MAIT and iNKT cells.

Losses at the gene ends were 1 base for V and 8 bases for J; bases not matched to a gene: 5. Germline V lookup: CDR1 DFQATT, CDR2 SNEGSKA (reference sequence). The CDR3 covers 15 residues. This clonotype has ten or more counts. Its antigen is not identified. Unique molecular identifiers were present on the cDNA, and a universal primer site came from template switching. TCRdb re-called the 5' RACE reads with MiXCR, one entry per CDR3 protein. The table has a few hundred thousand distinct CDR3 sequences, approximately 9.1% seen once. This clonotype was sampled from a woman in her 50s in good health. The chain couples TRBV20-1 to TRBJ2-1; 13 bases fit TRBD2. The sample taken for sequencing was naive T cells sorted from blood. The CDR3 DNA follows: TGCAGTGCTAGAGGGACTAGCGGGAGTTTAGATGAGCAGTTCTTC. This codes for CSARGTSGSLDEQFF.